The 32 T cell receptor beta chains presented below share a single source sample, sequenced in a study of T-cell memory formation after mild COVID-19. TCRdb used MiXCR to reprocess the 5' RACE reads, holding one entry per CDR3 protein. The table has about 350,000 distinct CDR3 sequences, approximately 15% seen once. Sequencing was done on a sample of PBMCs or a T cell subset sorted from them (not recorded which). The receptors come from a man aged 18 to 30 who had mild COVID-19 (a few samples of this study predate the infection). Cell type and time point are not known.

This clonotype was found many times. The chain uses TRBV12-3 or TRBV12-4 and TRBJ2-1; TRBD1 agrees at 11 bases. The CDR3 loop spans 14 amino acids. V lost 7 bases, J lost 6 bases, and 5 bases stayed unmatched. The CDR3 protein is CASTQGQGVNEQFF. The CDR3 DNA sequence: TGTGCCAGCACCCAGGGACAGGGGGTCAATGAGCAGTTCTTC.

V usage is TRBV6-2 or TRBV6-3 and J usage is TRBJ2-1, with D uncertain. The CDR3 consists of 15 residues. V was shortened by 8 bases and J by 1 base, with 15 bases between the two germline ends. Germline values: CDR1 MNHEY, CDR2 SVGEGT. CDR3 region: CASHRGSTSYNEQFF. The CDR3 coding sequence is TGTGCCAGCCACAGAGGTAGTACTTCCTACAATGAGCAGTTCTTC.

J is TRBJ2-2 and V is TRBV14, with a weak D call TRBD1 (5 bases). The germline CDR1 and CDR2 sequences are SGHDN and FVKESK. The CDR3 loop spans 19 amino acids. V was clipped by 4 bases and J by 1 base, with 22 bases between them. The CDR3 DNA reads TGTGCCAGCAGCCGAGAGTCACCAGGGATGGGGTTGAACACCGGGGAGCTGTTTTTT. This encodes CASSRESPGMGLNTGELFF. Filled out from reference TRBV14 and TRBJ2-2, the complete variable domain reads EAGVTQFPSHSVIEKGQTVTLRCDPISGHDNLYWYRRVMGKEIKFLLHFVKESKQDESGMPNNRFLAERTGGTYSTLKVQPAELEDSGVYFCASSRESPGMGLNTGELFFGEGSRLTVL.

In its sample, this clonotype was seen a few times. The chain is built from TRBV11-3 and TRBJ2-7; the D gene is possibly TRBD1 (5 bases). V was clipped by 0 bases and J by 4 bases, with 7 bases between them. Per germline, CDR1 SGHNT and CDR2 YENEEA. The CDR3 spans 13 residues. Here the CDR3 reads CASSLEPGYEQYF. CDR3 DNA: TGTGCCAGCAGCTTAGAACCAGGGTACGAGCAGTACTTC.

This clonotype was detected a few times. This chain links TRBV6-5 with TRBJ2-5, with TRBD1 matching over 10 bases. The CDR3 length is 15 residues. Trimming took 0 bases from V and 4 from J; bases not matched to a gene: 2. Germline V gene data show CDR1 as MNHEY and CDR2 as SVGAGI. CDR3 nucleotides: TGTGCCAGCAGTTACTCGACAGGGGGCGGAGAGACCCAGTACTTC. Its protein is CASSYSTGGGETQYF.

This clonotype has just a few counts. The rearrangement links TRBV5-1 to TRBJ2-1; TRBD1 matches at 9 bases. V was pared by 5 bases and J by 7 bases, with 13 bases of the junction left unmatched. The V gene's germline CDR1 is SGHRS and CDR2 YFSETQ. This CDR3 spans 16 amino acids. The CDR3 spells CASRPFTGGPTNEQFF. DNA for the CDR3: TGCGCCAGCAGACCTTTTACAGGGGGCCCCACTAATGAGCAGTTCTTC.

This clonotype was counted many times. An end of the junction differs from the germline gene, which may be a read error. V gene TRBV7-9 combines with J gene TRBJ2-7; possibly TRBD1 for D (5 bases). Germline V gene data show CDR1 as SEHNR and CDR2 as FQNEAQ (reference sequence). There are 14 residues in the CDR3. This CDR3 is CASSLPGLSSEPYF. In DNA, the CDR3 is TGTGCCAGCAGCCTTCCAGGGCTTAGCAGCGAGCCGTACTTC.

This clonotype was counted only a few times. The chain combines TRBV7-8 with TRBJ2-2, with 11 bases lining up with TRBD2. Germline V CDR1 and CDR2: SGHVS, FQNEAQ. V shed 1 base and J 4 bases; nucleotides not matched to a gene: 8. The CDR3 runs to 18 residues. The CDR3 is CASSLESSGGPTTGELFF. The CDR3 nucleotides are TGTGCCAGCAGCTTAGAATCTAGCGGGGGGCCAACCACCGGGGAGCTGTTTTTT.

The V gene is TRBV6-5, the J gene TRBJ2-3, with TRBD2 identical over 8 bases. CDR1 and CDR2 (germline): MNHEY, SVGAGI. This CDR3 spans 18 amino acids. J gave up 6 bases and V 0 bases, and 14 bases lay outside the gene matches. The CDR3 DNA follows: TGTGCCAGCAGTTACTCGAGTAAGGCCGGGGGGGCAGCCGATACGCAGTATTTT. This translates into CASSYSSKAGGAADTQYF.

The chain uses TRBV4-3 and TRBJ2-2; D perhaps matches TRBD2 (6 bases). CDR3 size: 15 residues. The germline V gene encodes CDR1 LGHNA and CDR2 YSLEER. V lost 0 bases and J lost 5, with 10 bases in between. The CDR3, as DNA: TGCGCCAGCAGCCAAGATCTGGAGGGTACCGGGGAGCTGTTTTTT. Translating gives CASSQDLEGTGELFF.

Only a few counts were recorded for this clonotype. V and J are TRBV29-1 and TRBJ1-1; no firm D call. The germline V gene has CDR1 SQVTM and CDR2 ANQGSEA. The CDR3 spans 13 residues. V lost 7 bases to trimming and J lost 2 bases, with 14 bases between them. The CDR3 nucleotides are TGCAGCGGGAAAGTTGGCGGAAACACTGAAGCTTTCTTT. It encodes CSGKVGGNTEAFF. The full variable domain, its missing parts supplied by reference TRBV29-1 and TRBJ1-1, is SAVISQKPSRDICQRGTSLTIQCQVDSQVTMMFWYRQQPGQSLTLIATANQGSEATYESGFVIDKFPISRPNLTFSTLTVSNMSPEDSSIYLCSGKVGGNTEAFFGQGTRLTVV.

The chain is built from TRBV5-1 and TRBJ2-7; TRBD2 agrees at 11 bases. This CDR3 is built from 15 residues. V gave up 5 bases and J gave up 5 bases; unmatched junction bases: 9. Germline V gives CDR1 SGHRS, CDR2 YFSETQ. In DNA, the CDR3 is TGCGCCAGCAGGGACGGGACTAGCGGACCCGACGAGCAGTACTTC. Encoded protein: CASRDGTSGPDEQYF.

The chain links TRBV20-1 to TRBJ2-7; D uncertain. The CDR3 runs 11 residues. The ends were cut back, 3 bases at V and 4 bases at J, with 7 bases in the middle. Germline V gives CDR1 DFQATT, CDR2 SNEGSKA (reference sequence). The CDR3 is CSASDQYEQYF. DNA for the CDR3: TGCAGTGCTAGTGACCAATACGAGCAGTACTTC.

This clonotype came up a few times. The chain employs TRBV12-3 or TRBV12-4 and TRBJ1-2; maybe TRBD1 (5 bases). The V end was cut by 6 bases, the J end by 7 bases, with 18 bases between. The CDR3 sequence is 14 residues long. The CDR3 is CASSSQGRGRGYTF. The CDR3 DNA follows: TGTGCCAGCAGCTCTCAGGGAAGGGGACGTGGCTACACCTTC.

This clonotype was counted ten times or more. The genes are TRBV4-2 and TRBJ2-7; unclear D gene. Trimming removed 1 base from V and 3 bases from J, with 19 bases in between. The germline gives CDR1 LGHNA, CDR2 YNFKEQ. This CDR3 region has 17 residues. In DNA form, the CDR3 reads TGTGCCAGCAGCCAAGGACCGTCCGGTGAGATCTACTACGAGCAGTACTTC. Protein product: CASSQGPSGEIYYEQYF.

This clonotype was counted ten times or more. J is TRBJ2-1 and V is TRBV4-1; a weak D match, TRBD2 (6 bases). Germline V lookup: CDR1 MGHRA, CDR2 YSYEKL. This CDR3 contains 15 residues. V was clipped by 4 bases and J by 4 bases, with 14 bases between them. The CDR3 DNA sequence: TGCGCCAGCAGCCGGACTCCGGGGACTTACAATGAGCAGTTCTTC. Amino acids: CASSRTPGTYNEQFF.

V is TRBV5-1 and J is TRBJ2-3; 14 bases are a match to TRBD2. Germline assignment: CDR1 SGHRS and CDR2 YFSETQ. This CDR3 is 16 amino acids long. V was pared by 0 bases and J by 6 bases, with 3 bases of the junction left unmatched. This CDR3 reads CASSLGTSGGSDTQYF. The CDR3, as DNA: TGCGCCAGCAGCTTGGGGACTAGCGGGGGGTCGGATACGCAGTATTTT.

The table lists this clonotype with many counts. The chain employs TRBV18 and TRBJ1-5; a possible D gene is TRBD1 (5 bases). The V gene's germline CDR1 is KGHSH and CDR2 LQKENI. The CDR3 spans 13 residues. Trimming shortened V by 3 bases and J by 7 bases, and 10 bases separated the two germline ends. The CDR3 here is CASSPWGDQPQHF. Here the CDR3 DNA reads TGTGCCAGCTCACCGTGGGGGGACCAGCCCCAGCATTTT.

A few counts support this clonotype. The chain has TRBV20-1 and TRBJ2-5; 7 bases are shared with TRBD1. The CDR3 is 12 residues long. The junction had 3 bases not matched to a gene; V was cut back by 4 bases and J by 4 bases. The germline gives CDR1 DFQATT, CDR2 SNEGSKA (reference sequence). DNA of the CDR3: TGCAGTGCTACGAACAGGGGAGAGACCCAGTACTTC. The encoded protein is CSATNRGETQYF.

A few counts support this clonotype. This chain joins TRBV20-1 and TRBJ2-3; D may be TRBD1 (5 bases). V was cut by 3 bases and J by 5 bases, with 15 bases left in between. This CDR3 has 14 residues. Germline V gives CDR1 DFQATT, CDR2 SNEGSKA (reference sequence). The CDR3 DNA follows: TGCAGTGCTAGCCGCCAGGGTGTGGAAGATACGCAGTATTTT. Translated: CSASRQGVEDTQYF.

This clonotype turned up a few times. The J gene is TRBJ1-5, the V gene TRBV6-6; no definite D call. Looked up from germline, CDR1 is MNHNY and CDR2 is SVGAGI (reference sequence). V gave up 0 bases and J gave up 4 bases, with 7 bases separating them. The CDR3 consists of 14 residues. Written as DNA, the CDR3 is TGTGCCAGCAGTTACTCGATTCCTAATCAGCCCCAGCATTTT. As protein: CASSYSIPNQPQHF.

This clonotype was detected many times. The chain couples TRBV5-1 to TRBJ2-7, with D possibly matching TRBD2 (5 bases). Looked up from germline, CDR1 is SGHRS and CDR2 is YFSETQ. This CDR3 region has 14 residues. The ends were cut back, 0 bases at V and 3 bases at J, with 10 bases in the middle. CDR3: CASSLGREGYEQYF. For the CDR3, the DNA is TGCGCCAGCAGCTTGGGTCGGGAAGGCTACGAGCAGTACTTC.

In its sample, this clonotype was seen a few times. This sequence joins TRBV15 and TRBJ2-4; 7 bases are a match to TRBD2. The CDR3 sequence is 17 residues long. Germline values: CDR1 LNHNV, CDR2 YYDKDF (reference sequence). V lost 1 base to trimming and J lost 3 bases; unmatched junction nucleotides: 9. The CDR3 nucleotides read TGTGCCACCAGCAGAGGGGAGGGGTACGGGGGCAAAAACATTCAGTACTTC. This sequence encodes CATSRGEGYGGKNIQYF.

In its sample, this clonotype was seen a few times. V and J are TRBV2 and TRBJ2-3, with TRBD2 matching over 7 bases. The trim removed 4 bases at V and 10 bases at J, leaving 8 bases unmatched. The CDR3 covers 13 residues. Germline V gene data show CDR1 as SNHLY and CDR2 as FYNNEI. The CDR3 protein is CASSVAGEGAQYF. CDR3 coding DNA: TGTGCCAGCAGTGTGGCGGGGGAAGGGGCGCAGTATTTT.

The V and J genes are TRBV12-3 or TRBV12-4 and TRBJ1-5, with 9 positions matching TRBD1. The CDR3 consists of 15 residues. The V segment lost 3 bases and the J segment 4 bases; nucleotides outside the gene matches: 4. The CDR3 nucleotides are TGTGCCAGCAGTTTCGGACAGGGGTTTAATCAGCCCCAGCATTTT. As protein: CASSFGQGFNQPQHF.

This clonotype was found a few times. The CDR3 is CATSVASLQYF. CDR3 coding DNA: TGTGCCACCAGTGTGGCTAGCCTCCAGTATTTT. V and J are TRBV24-1 and TRBJ2-3; tentative D call: TRBD2 (5 bases). This CDR3 region has 11 residues. Trimming removed 5 bases from V and 12 bases from J, with 11 bases in between. From germline, CDR1 is KGHDR and CDR2 SFDVKD.

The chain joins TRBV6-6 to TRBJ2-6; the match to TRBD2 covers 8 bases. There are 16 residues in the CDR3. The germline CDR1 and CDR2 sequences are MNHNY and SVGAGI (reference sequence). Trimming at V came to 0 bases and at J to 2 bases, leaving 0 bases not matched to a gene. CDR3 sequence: CASSYSRGAGANVLTF. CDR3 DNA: TGTGCCAGCAGTTACTCGCGGGGGGCTGGGGCCAACGTCCTGACTTTC.

CDR3 bases: TGCGCCAGCAGTTTAGGGACAGACTTCCCCAATGAGCAGTTCTTC. Amino acids: CASSLGTDFPNEQFF. V is TRBV5-1 and J is TRBJ2-1, with 7 bases lining up with TRBD1. Germline CDR1 and CDR2: SGHRS and YFSETQ. This CDR3 has 15 amino acids. The trim removed 5 bases at V and 6 bases at J, leaving 11 bases unmatched.

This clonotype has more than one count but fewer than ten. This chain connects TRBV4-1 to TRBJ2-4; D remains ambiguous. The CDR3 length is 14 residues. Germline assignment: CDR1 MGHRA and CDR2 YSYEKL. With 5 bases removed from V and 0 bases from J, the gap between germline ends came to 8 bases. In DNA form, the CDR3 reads TGCGCCAGCAGCGTGGGGAAAGCCAAAAACATTCAGTACTTC. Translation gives CASSVGKAKNIQYF.

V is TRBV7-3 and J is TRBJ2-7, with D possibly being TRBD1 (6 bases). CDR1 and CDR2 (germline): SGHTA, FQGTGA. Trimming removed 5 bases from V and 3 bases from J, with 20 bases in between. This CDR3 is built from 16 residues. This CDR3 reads CASSLERQVGNYEQYV. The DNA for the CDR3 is TGTGCCAGCAGCCTCGAGCGACAGGTGGGGAACTACGAGCAGTACGTC.

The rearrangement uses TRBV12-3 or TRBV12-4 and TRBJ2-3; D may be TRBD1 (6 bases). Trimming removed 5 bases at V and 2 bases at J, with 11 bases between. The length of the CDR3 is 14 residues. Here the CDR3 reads CASSKQGNTDTQYF. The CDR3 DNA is TGTGCCAGCAGTAAACAGGGTAACACAGATACGCAGTATTTT.

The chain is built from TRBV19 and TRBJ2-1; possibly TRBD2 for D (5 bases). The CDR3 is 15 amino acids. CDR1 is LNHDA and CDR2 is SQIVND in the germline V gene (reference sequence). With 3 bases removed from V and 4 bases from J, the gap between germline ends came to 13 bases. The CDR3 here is CASSMARTGYNEQFF. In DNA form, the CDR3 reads TGTGCCAGTAGTATGGCAAGGACTGGGTACAATGAGCAGTTCTTC.